The 31 T cell receptor beta chains below were found in one sample sequenced in a study of shared clonotypes between healthy human individuals. The data were produced by immunoSEQ multiplex PCR, yet TCRdb's version contains in-frame clones alone and is incomplete. The top ten hold about 1.1% of the sample, which has some 2.1 million clones, about 95% seen once. The naive CD8 subset, CD45RO-negative cells positively selected for CCR7, excluded terminally differentiated effector memory CD45RA+ cells. Sequencing was carried out using naive CD8+ T cells sorted from blood. Receptor source: a man aged 18 to 35 in good health.

The V call is TRBV27, the J call TRBJ1-5, with TRBD1 matching 9 bases. Germline V lookup: CDR1 MNHEY, CDR2 SMNVEV (reference sequence). This CDR3 has 15 amino acids. The J segment lost 7 bases and the V segment lost 5 bases, leaving 9 bases of the junction unmatched. For the CDR3, the DNA is TGTGCCAGCAGTCCCGGGACAGGGAATTACCAGCCCCAGCATTTT. Residues: CASSPGTGNYQPQHF.

This clone was counted once. The chain is built from TRBV2 and TRBJ2-1; the D gene could be TRBD1 or TRBD2 (5 bases each). V was clipped by 5 bases and J by 10 bases, with 21 bases between them. Germline V gene sequence: CDR1 SNHLY, CDR2 FYNNEI. CDR3 size: 15 residues. CDR3 amino acids: CASSLEDWGTLEQFF. The CDR3 DNA follows: TGTGCCAGCAGTCTGGAGGACTGGGGGACCTTGGAGCAGTTCTTC.

The chain has TRBV7-9 and TRBJ2-1; D remains unclear. CDR1 and CDR2 (germline): SEHNR, FQNEAQ (reference sequence). CDR3 length: 12 amino acids. V was pared by 1 base and J by 9 bases, with 7 bases between. CDR3 residues: CASSLVGLEQFF. Written as DNA, the CDR3 is TGTGCCAGCAGCTTAGTTGGGCTTGAGCAGTTCTTC. The complete variable domain, with remaining parts taken from reference TRBV7-9 and TRBJ2-1, reads DTGVSQNPRHKITKRGQNVTFRCDPISEHNRLYWYRQTLGQGPEFLTYFQNEAQLEKSRLLSDRFSAERPKGSFSTLEIQRTEQGDSAMYLCASSLVGLEQFFGPGTRLTVL.

The chain carries TRBV6-1 and TRBJ2-5, with 13 bases lining up with TRBD2. Germline CDR1 reads MNHNS; CDR2 reads SASEGT. The CDR3 sequence is 15 residues long. Unmatched junction bases numbered 5, after V lost 6 bases and J lost 4 bases. CDR3 DNA: TGTGCCAGCAGCGCACTAGCGGGGGGGCTAGAGACCCAGTACTTC. As protein: CASSALAGGLETQYF.

The chain uses TRBV27 and TRBJ2-1; D is ambiguous. The V and J ends lost 6 bases and 3 bases respectively, with 9 bases between them. Germline CDR1 MNHEY, CDR2 SMNVEV (reference sequence). This CDR3 has 13 residues. Written as DNA, the CDR3 is TGTGCCAGCAGGCCCCGGAGCTACAATGAGCAGTTCTTC. It translates to CASRPRSYNEQFF.

V and J are TRBV4-3 and TRBJ1-6, with 7 nucleotides matching TRBD1. V was clipped by 1 base and J by 5 bases; unmatched bases: 5. This CDR3 contains 16 residues. CDR1 and CDR2 from the germline V gene are LGHNA and YSLEER. The CDR3 DNA follows: TGCGCCAGCAGCCAAGGATTCAGGGGGAATAATTCACCCCTCCACTTT. This sequence encodes CASSQGFRGNNSPLHF.

This chain connects TRBV7-9 to TRBJ1-1; D is undetermined. The CDR3 consists of 12 residues. Germline V lookup: CDR1 SEHNR, CDR2 FQNEAQ (reference sequence). Trimming removed 8 bases at V and 5 bases at J, with 12 bases between. CDR3: CASDRQGTEAFF. Here the CDR3 DNA reads TGTGCCAGCGACCGGCAAGGGACTGAAGCTTTCTTT.

V and J are TRBV6-6 and TRBJ1-2; 9 positions match TRBD1. The CDR3 runs to 14 residues. Germline assignment: CDR1 MNHNY and CDR2 SVGAGI (reference sequence). V lost 5 bases to trimming and J lost 4 bases; unmatched junction nucleotides: 5. CDR3 sequence (DNA): TGTGCCAGCAGTCAGGACAGGGGACTCTATGGCTACACCTTC. Translation: CASSQDRGLYGYTF.

The chain links TRBV5-1 to TRBJ2-3; 10 positions agree with TRBD2. The V and J ends lost 5 bases and 3 bases, in that order; junction bases with no gene match: 6. The CDR3 consists of 15 residues. Germline assignment: CDR1 SGHRS and CDR2 YFSETQ. In DNA, the CDR3 is TGCGCCAGCAGGAAGGGACTAGCGATGACAGATACGCAGTATTTT. Its translation is CASRKGLAMTDTQYF.

The chain combines TRBV28 with TRBJ2-3; tentative D call: TRBD2 (5 bases). The CDR3 covers 15 residues. Per the germline V gene, CDR1 is MDHEN and CDR2 is SYDVKM. V lost 7 bases, J lost 0 bases, and 14 bases lay in between. The CDR3 sequence is CASNHGVTSTDTQYF. The DNA for the CDR3 is TGTGCCAGCAATCACGGGGTAACTAGCACAGATACGCAGTATTTT.

The chain employs TRBV4-2 and TRBJ2-2; 8 positions match TRBD1. The CDR3 is 19 amino acids. Per germline, CDR1 LGHNA and CDR2 YNFKEQ. With V trimmed by 4 bases and J by 0 bases, 13 bases remained unmatched. The CDR3 sequence: CASSLSYWQGATNTGELFF. Written as DNA, the CDR3 is TGTGCCAGCAGCCTATCATATTGGCAGGGGGCTACGAACACCGGGGAGCTGTTTTTT.

CDR3 nucleotide sequence: TGTGCCAGCAGCTACGGGACAGGGGTCACCGGGGAGCTGTTTTTT. This translates into CASSYGTGVTGELFF. The rearrangement links TRBV5-6 to TRBJ2-2; 10 bases agree with TRBD1. The length of the CDR3 is 15 residues. Germline loops: CDR1 SGHDT, CDR2 YYEEEE. The V gene end was trimmed by 3 bases and the J gene end by 4 bases; junction bases not matched to a gene: 3.

This chain connects TRBV2 to TRBJ2-1, with D possibly matching TRBD1 (6 bases). Trimming removed 4 bases at V and 5 bases at J, with 21 bases between. The CDR3 is 17 amino acids. CDR1 is SNHLY and CDR2 is FYNNEI in the germline V gene. The CDR3 loop reads CASSGAPVGGEDNEQFF. The CDR3 DNA is TGTGCCAGCAGTGGGGCTCCAGTAGGGGGTGAGGACAATGAGCAGTTCTTC. The whole variable domain, remainder taken from reference TRBV2 and TRBJ2-1, is EPEVTQTPSHQVTQMGQEVILRCVPISNHLYFYWYRQILGQKVEFLVSFYNNEISEKSEIFDDQFSVERPDGSNFTLKIRSTKLEDSAMYFCASSGAPVGGEDNEQFFGPGTRLTVL.

Concerning this clone: Other DNA sequences in this sample translate to the same CDR3. This chain links TRBV6-5 with TRBJ1-5; D unresolved. The CDR3 is 14 amino acids. The ends were cut back, 1 base at V and 6 bases at J, with 10 bases in the middle. CDR1 and CDR2 (germline): MNHEY, SVGAGI. CDR3 amino acids: CASSYFQSGQPQHF. CDR3 nucleotide sequence: TGTGCCAGCAGTTACTTCCAATCGGGTCAGCCCCAGCATTTT.

The CDR3 here is CASSYPGAGAYEQYF. The DNA for the CDR3 is TGTGCCAGCAGTTACCCCGGGGCAGGAGCCTACGAGCAGTACTTC. The chain couples TRBV6-5 to TRBJ2-7, with D perhaps matching TRBD1 or TRBD2 (5 bases each). This CDR3 has 15 residues. The germline V and J ends were trimmed by 2 bases and 2 bases, with 13 bases remaining between them. Germline V CDR1 and CDR2: MNHEY, SVGAGI.

The V gene is TRBV27, the J gene TRBJ1-4; tentative D call: TRBD1 (6 bases). Trimming removed 5 bases at V and 3 bases at J, with 13 bases between. CDR3 length equals 15 residues. CDR1 is MNHEY, CDR2 SMNVEV, per germline (reference sequence). In nucleotides, the CDR3 is TGTGCCAGCAGTAAGTGGGACAATCCTAATGAAAAACTGTTTTTT. Translating it yields CASSKWDNPNEKLFF. Combining the CDR3 with reference TRBV27 and TRBJ1-4 gives the whole variable domain EAQVTQNPRYLITVTGKKLTVTCSQNMNHEYMSWYRQDPGLGLRQIYYSMNVEVTDKGDVPEGYKVSRKEKRNFPLILESPSPNQTSLYFCASSKWDNPNEKLFFGSGTQLSVL.

The chain combines TRBV28 with TRBJ1-1; no reliable D call. V was cut by 8 bases and J by 5 bases, with 21 bases left in between. Germline V lookup: CDR1 MDHEN, CDR2 SYDVKM. The CDR3 is 15 residues long. The CDR3 is CASVSARAGWTEAFF. The DNA of the CDR3 is TGTGCCAGCGTCTCCGCCCGGGCTGGTTGGACTGAAGCTTTCTTT.

The chain links TRBV5-8 to TRBJ1-2; D uncertain. CDR1 SGHTS and CDR2 YDEGEE come from the germline V gene. The CDR3 spans 13 residues. Trimming left V 2 bases short and J 4 bases short, with 9 bases between. CDR3 sequence (DNA): TGTGCCAGCAGCTTTCAGAATTTCTATGGCTACACCTTC. Amino acid sequence: CASSFQNFYGYTF.

The V and J genes are TRBV30 and TRBJ2-7; 9 bases match TRBD2. Germline lookup yields CDR1 GTSNPN and CDR2 SVGIG (reference sequence). This CDR3 has 13 residues. J gave up 3 bases and V 5 bases, and 5 bases lay outside the gene matches. The CDR3 sequence: CAWAGTSSYEQYF. In nucleotides, the CDR3 is TGTGCCTGGGCCGGGACTAGCAGCTACGAGCAGTACTTC.

This clone is a singleton in its sample. The CDR3 sequence: CASSLGINYEQYF. As DNA, the CDR3 is TGTGCCAGCAGCTTGGGGATAAACTACGAGCAGTACTTC. The chain joins TRBV5-4 to TRBJ2-7; D not resolved. V gave up 0 bases and J gave up 3 bases, with 7 bases separating them. Germline V gene sequence: CDR1 SGHNT, CDR2 YYREEE (reference sequence). This CDR3 comprises 13 residues.

The J gene is TRBJ2-5, the V gene TRBV25-1; D is undetermined. Germline lookup yields CDR1 MGHDK and CDR2 SYGVNS. The CDR3 contains 13 residues. Trimming shortened V by 4 bases and J by 4 bases, and 10 bases separated the two germline ends. CDR3 residues: CASSGYTVETQYF. CDR3 in DNA: TGTGCCAGCAGTGGTTATACTGTAGAGACCCAGTACTTC.

V gene TRBV7-9 combines with J gene TRBJ2-1; tentatively, D is TRBD1 (6 bases). Trimming cost V 4 bases and J 1 base, with 11 bases left between them. Germline V gene data show CDR1 as SEHNR and CDR2 as FQNEAQ (reference sequence). This CDR3 is 15 amino acids long. The CDR3 spells CASSSVQGSYNEQFF. The CDR3 DNA reads as TGTGCCAGCAGCTCCGTCCAGGGGTCCTACAATGAGCAGTTCTTC.

The chain recombines TRBV9 with TRBJ2-5, with 7 nucleotides matching TRBD1. Losses at the gene ends were 3 bases for V and 5 bases for J; bases not matched to a gene: 7. This CDR3 contains 14 residues. Per germline, CDR1 SGDLS and CDR2 YYNGEE. The CDR3 is CASSEGQRWETQYF. The CDR3, as DNA: TGTGCCAGCAGCGAGGGACAGCGGTGGGAGACCCAGTACTTC.

The J gene is TRBJ2-5, the V gene TRBV12-5; perhaps TRBD1 as D (6 bases). This CDR3 region has 14 residues. Germline values: CDR1 LGHNT, CDR2 FRNRAP. Trimming removed 5 bases from V and 7 bases from J, with 17 bases in between. DNA for the CDR3: TGTGCTAGTGGTCCCGCCGGAGTAGGGGGGACCCAGTACTTC. Amino acids: CASGPAGVGGTQYF.

A remark on this clone: In the same sample, other DNA sequences code for this CDR3. This chain joins TRBV7-2 and TRBJ2-7, with D uncertain. Germline lookup yields CDR1 SGHTA and CDR2 FQGNSA. The V gene lost 1 base and the J gene lost 1 base, with 5 bases spanning the gap. CDR3 length: 13 amino acids. The CDR3 nucleotides read TGTGCCAGCAGCTTAGTCAGATCCTACGAGCAGTACTTC. Protein product: CASSLVRSYEQYF.

This clone was seen only once. This chain joins TRBV7-2 and TRBJ2-5; D ambiguous. CDR1 is SGHTA and CDR2 is FQGNSA in the germline V gene. This CDR3 contains 15 residues. The germline V and J ends were trimmed by 5 bases and 2 bases, with 15 bases remaining between them. The CDR3 protein is CASSPSRDGQETQYF. The CDR3, as DNA: TGTGCCAGCAGCCCAAGTCGCGACGGGCAAGAGACCCAGTACTTC.

The chain carries TRBV28 and TRBJ1-2; D call uncertain. The CDR3 is 12 residues long. V shed 5 bases and J shed 8 bases, with 12 bases lying between them. Per the germline V gene, CDR1 is MDHEN and CDR2 is SYDVKM. The CDR3, as DNA: TGTGCCAGCAGTCCACGACATTTAGGCTACACCTTC. Translating it yields CASSPRHLGYTF.

This clone has only one observation. This chain connects TRBV5-6 to TRBJ1-1; D is ambiguous. The CDR3 is 12 residues long. Per the germline V gene, CDR1 is SGHDT and CDR2 is YYEEEE. Trimming pared 2 bases from V and 8 bases from J, leaving 10 bases between. This CDR3 is CASSLEMGEAFF. For the CDR3, the DNA is TGTGCCAGCAGCTTAGAGATGGGCGAAGCTTTCTTT.

The chain recombines TRBV29-1 with TRBJ2-7; possible D gene TRBD1, 5 bases. CDR1 and CDR2 from the germline V gene are SQVTM and ANQGSEA. The ends were cut back, 4 bases at V and 1 base at J, with 11 bases in the middle. This CDR3 is 13 amino acids long. CDR3 region: CSVVQGISYEQYF. As DNA, the CDR3 is TGCAGCGTTGTTCAGGGCATTTCCTACGAGCAGTACTTC.

The rearrangement uses TRBV28 and TRBJ2-7; TRBD1 agrees at 7 bases. The CDR3 consists of 13 residues. With 3 bases clipped from V and 8 bases from J, the junction kept 7 bases outside the gene matches. Germline CDR1 MDHEN, CDR2 SYDVKM. The CDR3 bases are TGTGCCAGCAGTTTTCCAGGACAGGAGCAGCAGTACTTC. As protein: CASSFPGQEQQYF.

The chain recombines TRBV6-5 with TRBJ2-1, with D perhaps matching TRBD1 (5 bases). Germline CDR1 and CDR2: MNHEY and SVGAGI. The CDR3 sequence is 13 residues long. V lost 8 bases and J lost 6, with 14 bases in between. The CDR3 DNA is TGTGCCAGCGCCACTGGGGCTGCCAATGAGCAGTTCTTC. This sequence encodes CASATGAANEQFF.